Listed below are T cell receptor beta chains from one sample, sequenced in a study of T cell responses to AZD1222 COVID-19 vaccine. TCRdb's copy holds only in-frame clones and misses some; the assay was immunoSEQ multiplex PCR. Counted here are roughly 110,000 clones, under 95% occurring once; the ten biggest clones make up less than 25%. The sequenced sample was peripheral blood, obtained on day 0 of AZD1222 vaccination. These TCRs come from an adult in good health. Each CDR3 is given with its conserved first and last residue. The D gene is left open where the match is weak. Only part of the rows carry a size: once, few, many, or a class if the clone is expanded.

clone size	D gene	V gene	J gene	CDR3 DNA	CDR3 protein
.	.	TRBV28	TRBJ1-5	TGTGCCAGCAGTCCCCGGACACCCGATGACGGGCCCCAGCATTTT	CASSPRTPDDGPQHF
.	.	TRBV5-4	TRBJ1-1	TGTGCCAGCAGCTTGATTGGACAGATAGAAGCTTTCTTT	CASSLIGQIEAFF
once	.	TRBV4-3	TRBJ1-1	TGCGCCAGCAGCCAAGATGGGTCCCTGCCAAACACTGAAGCTTTCTTT	CASSQDGSLPNTEAFF
few	TRBD1	TRBV7-2	TRBJ2-7	TGTGCCAGCAGCCCATCGACAGGGGGCATTTCCGAGCAGTACTTC	CASSPSTGGISEQYF
.	TRBD1	TRBV19	TRBJ2-5	TGTGCCAGTGGCCGGACAGGGAGCAAGGTACAAGAGACCCAGTACTTC	CASGRTGSKVQETQYF
once	.	TRBV19	TRBJ1-2	TGTGCCAGTAGTATTGTGGGTGTCGGCTACACCTTC	CASSIVGVGYTF
.	.	TRBV19	TRBJ1-5	TGTGCCAGTAGTATAGTGAATCAGCCCCAGCATTTT	CASSIVNQPQHF
.	.	TRBV7-3	TRBJ1-6	TGTGCCAGCAGCAAAAAGGGGGGAGATAATTCACCCCTCCACTTT	CASSKKGGDNSPLHF
.	.	TRBV7-2	TRBJ2-5	TGTGCCAGCAGCTTAGCTCAGGGAGAGACCCAGTACTTC	CASSLAQGETQYF
.	TRBD1	TRBV4-3	TRBJ1-4	TGCGCCAGCAGCCAAGACCGGGACAGGTGGAAACTGTTTTTT	CASSQDRDRWKLFF
few	.	TRBV6-2/TRBV6-3	TRBJ2-3	TGTGCCAGCAGTACCCCGTCCCGGATAGATACGCAGTATTTT	CASSTPSRIDTQYF
.	.	TRBV2	TRBJ1-2	TGTGCCAGCAGCCAAACCTTAACGAGCTATGGCTACACCTTC	CASSQTLTSYGYTF
.	TRBD2	TRBV15	TRBJ2-1	TGTGCCACCAGCAGAGATCACACTAGCGGGGCATACAATGAGCAGTTCTTC	CATSRDHTSGAYNEQFF
.	.	TRBV27	TRBJ2-1	TGTGCCAGCAGTTTATACAGGGGAGGTTACAATGAGCAGTTCTTC	CASSLYRGGYNEQFF
.	TRBD1	TRBV19	TRBJ2-4	TGTGCCAGTAGCACGAACCTAGGGGGCGCGAGCAACATTCAGTACTTC	CASSTNLGGASNIQYF
.	TRBD2	TRBV7-7	TRBJ2-5	TGTGCCAGCAGCTTAGGACTAGCTGGGGAGACCCAGTACTTC	CASSLGLAGETQYF
.	TRBD1	TRBV19	TRBJ2-7	TGTGCCAGTAACAGGGGTGGAGAGCAGTACTTC	CASNRGGEQYF
.	TRBD2	TRBV20-1	TRBJ2-1	TGCAGTGCTAGTCTCGTTAGCGGGGGGACTAACAATGAGCAGTTCTTC	CSASLVSGGTNNEQFF
.	.	TRBV4-2	TRBJ2-7	TGTGCCAGCAGCCAAGAACCTCAAACCTACGAGCAGTACTTC	CASSQEPQTYEQYF
.	TRBD1	TRBV20-1	TRBJ1-1	TGCAGTGTAACAGGGGGCGCCAGGGCTTTCTTT	CSVTGGARAFF
.	TRBD1	TRBV5-3	TRBJ2-7	TGTGCCAGAAGCTGGGGGACAGACTACGAGCAGTACTTC	CARSWGTDYEQYF
.	TRBD1	TRBV7-2	TRBJ1-4	TGTGCCAGCAGCGAACAGGGGCTAACTAATGAAAAACTGTTTTTT	CASSEQGLTNEKLFF
.	.	TRBV7-2	TRBJ2-7	TGTGCCAGCAGCGAAAGGATGATTTACTACGAGCAGTACTTC	CASSERMIYYEQYF
.	.	TRBV2	TRBJ1-1	TGTGCCAGCAGTGATGGCGGAGAAGAAGCTTTCTTT	CASSDGGEEAFF
once	.	TRBV2	TRBJ1-4	TGTGCCAGCAGTGAATCTATCCGGGTCCACGGGTTTTTT	CASSESIRVHGFF
.	TRBD1	TRBV7-2	TRBJ1-1	TGTGCCAGCAGCAACCAAGGGGGCATCACTGAAGCTTTCTTT	CASSNQGGITEAFF
.	TRBD1	TRBV5-1	TRBJ1-1	TGCGCCAGCAGCCCCCGGACAGGGAACACTGAAGCTTTCTTT	CASSPRTGNTEAFF
.	.	TRBV7-8	TRBJ1-2	TGTGCCAGCAGCTCCGGGTGGGGAGGGTCGGCGTTAGGCTACACCTTC	CASSSGWGGSALGYTF
.	.	TRBV5-4	TRBJ2-2	TGTGCCAGCAGCTTGAATGGGGCCGCAGGCGGGGAGCTGTTTTTT	CASSLNGAAGGELFF
.	.	TRBV19	TRBJ2-7	TGTGCCAGCCATTGGAACCACTCCTACGAGCAGTACTTC	CASHWNHSYEQYF
.	.	TRBV18	TRBJ1-2	TGTGCCAGCTCACCATCCCCTCTATACGGCTACACCTTC	CASSPSPLYGYTF
.	.	TRBV21-1	TRBJ1-5	TGTGCCAGCAGCAGCACCGGGACAGCTTACAATCAGCCCCAGCATTTT	CASSSTGTAYNQPQHF
.	.	TRBV2	TRBJ1-2	TGTGCCAGCATAAGGTTAGGGTCTAACTATGGCTACACCTTC	CASIRLGSNYGYTF
.	.	TRBV3-1/TRBV3-2	TRBJ1-1	TGTGCCAGCAGCCATATGCTAACGTTGGGGGGACCTGAAGCTTTCTTT	CASSHMLTLGGPEAFF
.	TRBD1	TRBV5-6	TRBJ1-5	TGTGCCAGCAGCTCGTCGAGGGGGCTTCAGCCCCAGCATTTT	CASSSSRGLQPQHF
.	.	TRBV2	TRBJ1-2	TGTGCCAGCAGCTCGGACGGACTACAGGGCTACACCTTC	CASSSDGLQGYTF
.	.	TRBV5-5	TRBJ2-7	TGTGCCAGCAGCACGTCCCGGGTGGAGCAGTACTTC	CASSTSRVEQYF
.	.	TRBV20-1	TRBJ2-1	TGCAGTGCTAGAGATCAATTTGAGCAGTTCTTC	CSARDQFEQFF
.	.	TRBV9	TRBJ2-3	TGTGCCAGCAGCCCCGCCGGAGCTACGCAGTATTTT	CASSPAGATQYF
.	TRBD1	TRBV7-2	TRBJ1-2	TGTGCCAGCAGCTTAGCCCACGGGACAGCAGCCTATGGCTACACCTTC	CASSLAHGTAAYGYTF
.	.	TRBV7-9	TRBJ1-5	TGTGCCAGCAGCTTAGCTGGCCTGAATCAGCCCCAGCATTTT	CASSLAGLNQPQHF
.	.	TRBV24-1	TRBJ1-1	TGTGCCACCAGTGATTTACGAGGGAGGCGGTTGGCATTAGGAGACACTGAAGCTTTCTTT	CATSDLRGRRLALGDTEAFF
.	.	TRBV6-2/TRBV6-3	TRBJ2-4	TGTGCCAGCAGCTTGACCTTAGCCAAAAACATTCAGTACTTC	CASSLTLAKNIQYF
.	.	TRBV3-1/TRBV3-2	TRBJ1-1	TGTGCCAGCAGCCAAGATTTAGTGGTTGCCACTGAAGCTTTCTTT	CASSQDLVVATEAFF
once	.	TRBV4-1	TRBJ2-3	TGCGCCAGCAGCCAAGTGACTAGTCTCACAGATACGCAGTATTTT	CASSQVTSLTDTQYF
.	.	TRBV6-6	TRBJ1-2	TGTGCCAGCATTGAGGCCTATGGCTACACCTTC	CASIEAYGYTF
.	.	TRBV7-9	TRBJ2-1	TGTGCCAGCAGCCAATGGGGGTACAATGAGCAGTTCTTC	CASSQWGYNEQFF